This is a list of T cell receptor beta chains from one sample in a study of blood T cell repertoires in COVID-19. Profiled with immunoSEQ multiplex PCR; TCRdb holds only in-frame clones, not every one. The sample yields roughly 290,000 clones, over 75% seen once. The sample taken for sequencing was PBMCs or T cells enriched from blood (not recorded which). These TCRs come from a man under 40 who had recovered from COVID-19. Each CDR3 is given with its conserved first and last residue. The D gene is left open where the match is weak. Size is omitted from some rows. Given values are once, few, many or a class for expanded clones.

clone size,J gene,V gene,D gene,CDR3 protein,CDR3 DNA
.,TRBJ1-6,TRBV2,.,CASRQTGHSPLHF,TGTGCCAGCAGACAAACAGGGCATTCACCCCTCCACTTT
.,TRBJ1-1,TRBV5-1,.,CASSPAGNTEAFF,TGCGCCAGCAGCCCGGCGGGGAACACTGAAGCTTTCTTT
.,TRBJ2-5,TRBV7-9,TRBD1,CASSSSGGETQYF,TGTGCCAGCAGCTCATCAGGGGGAGAGACCCAGTACTTC
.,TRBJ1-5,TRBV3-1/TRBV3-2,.,CASSQDRQGYSNQPQHF,TGTGCCAGCAGCCAAGATAGGCAGGGGTATAGCAATCAGCCCCAGCATTTT
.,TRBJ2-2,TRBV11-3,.,CASSLGGPGELFF,TGTGCCAGCAGCTTAGGGGGGCCCGGGGAGCTGTTTTTT
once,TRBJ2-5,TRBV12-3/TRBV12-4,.,CASKLGETQYF,TGTGCCAGCAAACTAGGGGAGACCCAGTACTTC
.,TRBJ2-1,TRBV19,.,CATRIQGGYYNEQFF,TGTGCCACGCGGATCCAGGGTGGATACTACAATGAGCAGTTCTTC
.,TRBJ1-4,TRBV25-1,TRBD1,CASSETGTAAYHNEKLFF,TGTGCCAGCAGTGAAACAGGGACAGCCGCTTATCATAATGAAAAACTGTTTTTT
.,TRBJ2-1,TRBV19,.,CASSTLGEGQNEQFF,TGTGCCAGTAGTACCCTCGGGGAAGGCCAGAATGAGCAGTTCTTC
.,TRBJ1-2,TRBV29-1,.,CSVEVAGPGIYGYTF,TGCAGCGTTGAAGTAGCGGGGCCAGGGATCTATGGCTACACCTTC
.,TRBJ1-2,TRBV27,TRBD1,CASSRDRGNYGYTF,TGTGCCAGCAGTCGGGACAGGGGAAACTATGGCTACACCTTC
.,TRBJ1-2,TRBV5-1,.,CASTPGGLSRDGYTF,TGCGCCAGCACCCCGGGAGGTCTTTCGCGAGATGGCTACACCTTC
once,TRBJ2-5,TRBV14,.,CASSQKKGGGLLETQYF,TGTGCCAGCAGCCAAAAAAAAGGTGGGGGCTTGCTGGAGACCCAGTACTTC
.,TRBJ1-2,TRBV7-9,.,CASRPESPEGGYTF,TGTGCCAGCAGACCTGAGAGCCCGGAGGGCGGCTACACCTTC
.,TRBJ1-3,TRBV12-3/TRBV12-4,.,CASRLMPPAIYF,TGTGCCAGCAGACTAATGCCCCCCGCCATATATTTT
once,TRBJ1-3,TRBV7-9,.,CASSLAHEEGNTIYF,TGTGCCAGCAGCTTAGCGCACGAGGAAGGAAACACCATATATTTT
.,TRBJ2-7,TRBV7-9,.,CASSSLSYEQYF,TGTGCCAGCAGCTCTCTCTCCTACGAGCAGTACTTC
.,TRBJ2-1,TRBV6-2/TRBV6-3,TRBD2,CASSPRRAGGPIHEQFF,TGTGCCAGCAGCCCAAGGAGGGCGGGGGGGCCTATCCATGAGCAGTTCTTC
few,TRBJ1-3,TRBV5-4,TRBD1,CASSRYTGPGQVLRNTIYF,TGTGCCAGCAGCCGGTACACCGGTCCGGGACAGGTTTTACGAAACACCATATATTTT
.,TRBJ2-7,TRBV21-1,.,CASSKAFAGWYEQYF,TGTGCCAGCAGCAAAGCCTTCGCGGGATGGTACGAGCAGTACTTC
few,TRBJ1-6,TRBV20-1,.,CSASTSASSYNSPLHF,TGCAGTGCTAGTACCTCCGCGAGCTCCTATAATTCACCCCTCCACTTT
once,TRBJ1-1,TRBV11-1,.,CASSPSQGPNTEAFF,TGTGCCAGCAGCCCCTCACAGGGACCGAACACTGAAGCTTTCTTT
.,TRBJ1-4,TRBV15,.,CAWAPYEKLFF,TGTGCCTGGGCCCCTTACGAAAAACTGTTTTTT
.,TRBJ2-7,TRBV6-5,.,CASGSGVYEQYF,TGTGCCAGTGGGAGCGGCGTTTACGAGCAGTACTTC
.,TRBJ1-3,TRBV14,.,CASSQETGGGNTIYF,TGTGCCAGCAGCCAAGAGACCGGGGGTGGAAACACCATATATTTT
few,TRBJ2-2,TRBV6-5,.,CASSYSMGRNTGELFF,TGTGCCAGCAGTTACTCGATGGGGAGGAACACCGGGGAGCTGTTTTTT
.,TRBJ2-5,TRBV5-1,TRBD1,CASSLGQGKVETQYF,TGCGCCAGCAGCTTGGGACAGGGAAAGGTCGAGACCCAGTACTTC
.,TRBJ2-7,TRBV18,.,CASSPRGDEQYF,TGTGCCAGCTCACCACGGGGGGACGAGCAGTACTTC
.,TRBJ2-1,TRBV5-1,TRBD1,CASSPEQGLGNEQFF,TGCGCCAGCAGCCCAGAACAGGGGCTGGGGAATGAGCAGTTCTTC
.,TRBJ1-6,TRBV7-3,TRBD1,CASSFGTASPLHF,TGTGCCAGCAGCTTCGGGACAGCCTCACCCCTCCACTTT
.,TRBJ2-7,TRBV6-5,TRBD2,CASSYDRTSSYEQYF,TGTGCCAGCAGTTACGATAGGACTAGCTCCTACGAGCAGTACTTC
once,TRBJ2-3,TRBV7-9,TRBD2,CASGSGGASDTQYF,TGTGCCTCAGGTAGCGGGGGGGCTTCGGATACGCAGTATTTT
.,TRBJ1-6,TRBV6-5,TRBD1,CASSKQGARDSPLHF,TGTGCCAGCAGTAAACAGGGGGCTCGGGATTCACCCCTCCACTTT
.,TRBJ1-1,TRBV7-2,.,CASSLRETEAFF,TGTGCCAGCAGCCTCAGGGAAACTGAAGCTTTCTTT
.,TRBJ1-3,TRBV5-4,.,CASSLRTDGNTIYF,TGTGCCAGCAGCTTAAGGACAGATGGAAACACCATATATTTT
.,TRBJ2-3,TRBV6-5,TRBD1,CASSLDRGDTQYF,TGTGCCAGCAGTCTCGACAGGGGAGATACGCAGTATTTT
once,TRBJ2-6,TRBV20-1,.,CSASSLGRWATGANVLTF,TGCAGTGCTAGTAGTCTCGGCCGCTGGGCGACTGGGGCCAACGTCCTGACTTTC
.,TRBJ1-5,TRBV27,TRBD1,CASSLHRGNSNQPQHF,TGTGCCAGCAGTCTCCACAGGGGTAATAGCAATCAGCCCCAGCATTTT
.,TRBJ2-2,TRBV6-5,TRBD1,CAISRSRGTGELFF,TGTGCCATCTCTAGAAGCAGGGGGACCGGGGAGCTGTTTTTT
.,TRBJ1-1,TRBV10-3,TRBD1,CAISETGGSGTEAFF,TGTGCCATCAGCGAGACAGGGGGGTCCGGCACTGAAGCTTTCTTT
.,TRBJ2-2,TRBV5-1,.,CASSLGQVLVGELFF,TGCGCCAGCAGCTTGGGACAGGTGTTGGTCGGGGAGCTGTTTTTT
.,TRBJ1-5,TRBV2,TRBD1,CASSSGTGRNQPQHF,TGTGCCAGCAGTTCCGGGACAGGAAGGAATCAGCCCCAGCATTTT
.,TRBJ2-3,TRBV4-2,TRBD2,CASSQDLSGAEDDTQYF,TGTGCCAGCAGCCAAGATCTCAGCGGGGCAGAGGACGATACGCAGTATTTT
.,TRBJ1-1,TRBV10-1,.,CASSESKNTEAFF,TGCGCCAGCAGTGAGTCCAAAAACACTGAAGCTTTCTTT
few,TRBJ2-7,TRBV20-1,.,CSASAGQSYEQYF,TGCAGTGCTAGTGCTGGACAATCCTACGAGCAGTACTTC
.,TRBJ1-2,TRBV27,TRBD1,CASSVTGGSGYTF,TGTGCCAGCAGTGTGACAGGGGGCAGTGGCTACACCTTC
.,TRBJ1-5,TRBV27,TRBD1,CASSGTGGTGFLHQPQHF,TGTGCCAGCAGTGGGACAGGGGGAACGGGGTTTTTACATCAGCCCCAGCATTTT
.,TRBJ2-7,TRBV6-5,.,CASSYSNLVNEQYF,TGTGCCAGCAGTTACTCGAACCTAGTAAACGAGCAGTACTTC
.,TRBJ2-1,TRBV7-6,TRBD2,CASSWGGLEQFF,TGTGCCAGCAGCTGGGGGGGTTTGGAGCAGTTCTTC
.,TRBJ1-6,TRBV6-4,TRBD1,CASRGTGGNSPLHF,TGTGCCAGCAGAGGGACAGGGGGAAATTCACCCCTCCACTTT
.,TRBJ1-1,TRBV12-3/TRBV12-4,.,CASSSIANTEAFF,TGTGCCAGCAGTTCCATAGCGAACACTGAAGCTTTCTTT
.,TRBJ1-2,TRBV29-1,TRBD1,CSVDGTGTNYGYTF,TGCAGCGTGGATGGGACAGGCACTAACTATGGCTACACCTTC
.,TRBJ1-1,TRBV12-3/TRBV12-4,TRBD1,CASRRDRATEAFF,TGTGCCAGCAGACGGGACAGGGCCACTGAAGCTTTCTTT